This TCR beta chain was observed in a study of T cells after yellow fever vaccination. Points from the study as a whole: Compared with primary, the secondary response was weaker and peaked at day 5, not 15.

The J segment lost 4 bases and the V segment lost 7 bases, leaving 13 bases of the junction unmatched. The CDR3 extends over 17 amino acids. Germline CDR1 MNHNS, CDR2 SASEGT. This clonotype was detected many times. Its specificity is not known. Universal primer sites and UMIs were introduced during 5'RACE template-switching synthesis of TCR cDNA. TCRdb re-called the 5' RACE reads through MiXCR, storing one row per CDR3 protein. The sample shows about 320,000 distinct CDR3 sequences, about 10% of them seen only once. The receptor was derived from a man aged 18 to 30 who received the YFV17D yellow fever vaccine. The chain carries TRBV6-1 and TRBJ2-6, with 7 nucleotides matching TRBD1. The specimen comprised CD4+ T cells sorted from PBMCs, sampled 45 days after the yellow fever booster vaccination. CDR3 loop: CASNPPTGLYGANVLTF. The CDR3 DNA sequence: TGTGCCAGCAACCCCCCGACAGGGTTGTACGGGGCCAACGTCCTGACTTTC.